The 16 T cell receptor beta chains listed next were all sequenced from one sample in a study of blood T cell repertoires in COVID-19. Using immunoSEQ multiplex PCR, the repertoire was profiled, and TCRdb retains in-frame clones only, with some absent. The table lists around 190,000 clones, approximately 90% of them singletons. The sequencing sample was made of PBMCs or T cells enriched from blood (not recorded which). The receptors come from a man in his late teens or twenties with acute COVID-19.

V and J are TRBV6-5 and TRBJ2-1; the D is unclear. Trimming stripped 2 bases from V and 3 bases from J, with 11 bases between. Per germline, CDR1 MNHEY and CDR2 SVGAGI. This CDR3 is 15 amino acids long. The CDR3 loop is CASSYGPAYYNEQFF. CDR3 in DNA: TGTGCCAGCAGTTACGGGCCGGCCTACTACAATGAGCAGTTCTTC.

This chain uses TRBV10-3 with TRBJ1-1, with 8 nucleotides matching TRBD1. This CDR3 has 20 amino acids. Germline trimming cut 0 bases from V and 1 base from J; bases unmatched to any gene: 16. Per the germline V gene, CDR1 is ENHRY and CDR2 is SYGVKD. CDR3 DNA sequence: TGTGCCATCAGTGAGTCTAGACTAGGGCTCTTAGGACAGGGGAACACTGAAGCTTTCTTT. Translating gives CAISESRLGLLGQGNTEAFF.

V is TRBV19 and J is TRBJ2-5; D unresolved. The CDR3 totals 13 residues. Germline loops: CDR1 LNHDA, CDR2 SQIVND (reference sequence). V was shortened by 4 bases and J by 1 base, with 7 bases between the two germline ends. CDR3 coding DNA: TGTGCCAGTAGTAGGGCCTTCCAAGAGACCCAGTACTTC. This gives the protein CASSRAFQETQYF.

This clone showed up just once. The chain recombines TRBV6-4 with TRBJ2-3; possible D gene TRBD2, 5 bases. This CDR3 has 15 amino acids. Germline CDR1 MRHNA, CDR2 SNTAGT. V lost 6 bases, J lost 3 bases, and 16 bases lay in between. In DNA, the CDR3 is TGTGCCAGCAGCCCTAGACGGGAAGGAACAGATACGCAGTATTTT. It is translated as CASSPRREGTDTQYF.

The chain recombines TRBV2 with TRBJ1-5; D not resolved. The V gene lost 6 bases and the J gene lost 6 bases, with 15 bases spanning the gap. This CDR3 has 14 residues. Germline V gene sequence: CDR1 SNHLY, CDR2 FYNNEI. The CDR3 loop reads CASSGGEGSQPQHF. In nucleotides, the CDR3 is TGTGCCAGCAGCGGTGGGGAAGGGAGTCAGCCCCAGCATTTT.

The rearrangement links TRBV19 to TRBJ2-1, with D possibly TRBD2 on 5 matching bases. V lost 10 bases to trimming and J lost 0 bases, with 19 bases between them. CDR1 and CDR2 from the germline V gene are LNHDA and SQIVND (reference sequence). The CDR3 loop spans 16 amino acids. The CDR3 DNA reads as TGTGCCACCATGACACGGGGAACGAGCTCCTACAATGAGCAGTTCTTC. This codes for CATMTRGTSSYNEQFF.

The chain joins TRBV25-1 to TRBJ2-7, with 7 bases identical to TRBD2. The CDR3 is 16 amino acids. CDR1 and CDR2 from the germline V gene are MGHDK and SYGVNS. Trimming at V came to 2 bases and at J to 12 bases, leaving 19 bases not matched to a gene. The CDR3 region has the DNA TGTGCCAGCAGTGAAATAGGCCCACGGGGGGTGGCAACCTTGTACTTC. This translates into CASSEIGPRGVATLYF.

The genes are TRBV6-5 and TRBJ2-7; the match to TRBD1 covers 10 bases. The CDR3 consists of 15 residues. V trimming: 4 bases; J trimming: 4 bases; junction bases outside the gene matches: 7. The germline gives CDR1 MNHEY, CDR2 SVGAGI. The CDR3 sequence is CASSSPGQGTYEQYF. The CDR3 region has the DNA TGTGCCAGCAGTTCTCCGGGACAGGGGACTTACGAGCAGTACTTC.

This chain links TRBV28 with TRBJ1-2, with 8 positions matching TRBD1. In germline, CDR1 is MDHEN, CDR2 SYDVKM. The CDR3 is 15 amino acids. V shed 4 bases, J shed 2 bases, and the junction held 6 bases outside the gene matches. CDR3 residues: CASSSGQGPNYGYTF. The CDR3 nucleotides read TGTGCCAGCAGTTCCGGACAGGGCCCGAACTATGGCTACACCTTC.

The chain couples TRBV5-1 to TRBJ1-2; perhaps TRBD1 as D (6 bases). Looked up from germline, CDR1 is SGHRS and CDR2 is YFSETQ. This CDR3 is built from 16 residues. Trimming removed 4 bases from V and 0 bases from J, with 16 bases in between. This chain's CDR3 is CASSPLQGRANYGYTF. For the CDR3, the DNA is TGCGCCAGCAGCCCACTACAGGGTCGGGCTAACTATGGCTACACCTTC. Filled out from reference TRBV5-1 and TRBJ1-2, the complete variable domain reads KAGVTQTPRYLIKTRGQQVTLSCSPISGHRSVSWYQQTPGQGLQFLFEYFSETQRNKGNFPGRFSGRQFSNSRSEMNVSTLELGDSALYLCASSPLQGRANYGYTFGSGTRLTVV.

The chain recombines TRBV19 with TRBJ1-5, with 8 bases fitting TRBD1. V dropped 7 bases and J dropped 2; count of bases not matched to a gene: 4. This CDR3 comprises 14 residues. The V gene's germline CDR1 is LNHDA and CDR2 SQIVND (reference sequence). In DNA form, the CDR3 reads TGTGCCAGTACCACGACAGGGGGCAATCAGCCCCAGCATTTT. Its protein is CASTTTGGNQPQHF.

The chain uses TRBV28 and TRBJ1-2; a possible D gene is TRBD1 (6 bases). Trimming shortened V by 5 bases and J by 4 bases, and 20 bases separated the two germline ends. Looked up from germline, CDR1 is MDHEN and CDR2 is SYDVKM. This CDR3 comprises 16 residues. The CDR3 DNA reads TGTGCCAGCAGTCCCACTGGGACAAAATTTGGCTATGGCTACACCTTC. It encodes CASSPTGTKFGYGYTF.

The chain couples TRBV27 to TRBJ2-6; 10 nucleotides line up with TRBD1. Germline CDR1 and CDR2: MNHEY and SMNVEV (reference sequence). The CDR3 is 17 residues long. Trimming took 5 bases from V and 3 from J; bases not matched to a gene: 7. CDR3 in DNA: TGTGCCAGCAGTAAGACAGGGGGCGTTGGTGGGGCCAACGTCCTGACTTTC. Its protein product is CASSKTGGVGGANVLTF.

The rearrangement links TRBV9 to TRBJ2-7, with unresolved D. Germline values: CDR1 SGDLS, CDR2 YYNGEE. Trimming shortened V by 0 bases and J by 0 bases, and 7 bases separated the two germline ends. The CDR3 runs 14 residues. The CDR3 coding sequence is TGTGCCAGCAGCGTAGGAAGGAGCTCCTACGAGCAGTACTTC. Translated, it gives CASSVGRSSYEQYF.

The chain uses TRBV5-1 and TRBJ2-1, with D possibly TRBD1 on 7 matching bases. This CDR3 has 13 amino acids. V was pared by 2 bases and J by 8 bases, with 11 bases between. Germline loops: CDR1 SGHRS, CDR2 YFSETQ. CDR3 sequence: CASSFQGGYEQFF. For the CDR3, the DNA is TGCGCCAGCAGCTTCCAGGGGGGTTATGAGCAGTTCTTC.

The gene calls are TRBV28 and TRBJ1-3; 12 bases align to TRBD1. The trim removed 4 bases at V and 3 bases at J, leaving 7 bases unmatched. This CDR3 is built from 17 residues. In germline, CDR1 is MDHEN, CDR2 SYDVKM. The CDR3 region is CASSSPGTGGGGNTIYF. The CDR3 DNA is TGTGCCAGCAGTTCACCCGGGACAGGGGGCGGTGGAAACACCATATATTTT.